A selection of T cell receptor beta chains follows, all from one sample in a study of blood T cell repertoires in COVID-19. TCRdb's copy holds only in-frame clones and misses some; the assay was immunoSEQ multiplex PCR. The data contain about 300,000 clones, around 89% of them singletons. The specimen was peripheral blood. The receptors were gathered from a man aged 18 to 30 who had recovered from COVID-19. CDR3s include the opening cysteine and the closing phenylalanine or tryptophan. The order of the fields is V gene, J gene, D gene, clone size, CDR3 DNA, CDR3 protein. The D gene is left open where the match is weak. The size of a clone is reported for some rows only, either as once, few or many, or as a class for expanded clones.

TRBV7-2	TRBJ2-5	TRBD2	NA	TGTGCCAGCAGCTTAGATCTAGCGGGGGGGCAAGAGACCCAGTACTTC	CASSLDLAGGQETQYF
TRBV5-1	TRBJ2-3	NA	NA	TGCGCCAGCAGCGAAGGGGGAATTAGCACAGATACGCAGTATTTT	CASSEGGISTDTQYF
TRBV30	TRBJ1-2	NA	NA	TGTGCCTGGAGTGTAGTGGCGGGAAATGGCTACACCTTC	CAWSVVAGNGYTF
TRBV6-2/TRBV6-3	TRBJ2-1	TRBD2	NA	TGTGCCAGCAGTGGGACTACGTCCAATGAGCAGTTCTTC	CASSGTTSNEQFF
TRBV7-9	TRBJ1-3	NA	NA	TGTGCCAGCAGCTCCGCAGGACAGTATGCTGGAAACACCATATATTTT	CASSSAGQYAGNTIYF
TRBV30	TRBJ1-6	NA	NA	TGTGCCTGGAAACGGGGGGTACGGTCCGGCTCACCCCTCCACTTT	CAWKRGVRSGSPLHF
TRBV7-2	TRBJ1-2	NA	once	TGTGCCAGCAGCCCCCGATTGGGTTCGGGCTATGGCTACACCTTC	CASSPRLGSGYGYTF
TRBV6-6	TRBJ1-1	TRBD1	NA	TGTGCCAGTGGGTCAGGGGGTTCGAACACTGAAGCTTTCTTT	CASGSGGSNTEAFF
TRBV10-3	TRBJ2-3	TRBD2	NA	TGTGCCATCAGTCGCTCGACTAGCGGGAGGTTTAATGGTACGCAGTATTTT	CAISRSTSGRFNGTQYF
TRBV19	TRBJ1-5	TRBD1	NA	TGTGCCAGTAGTGGCCCGGGACAGGGGGCTAATCAGCCCCAGCATTTT	CASSGPGQGANQPQHF
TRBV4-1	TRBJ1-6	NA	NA	TGCGCCAGCAGCCAAGATCGGGGATTTGGGCATAATTCACCCCTCCACTTT	CASSQDRGFGHNSPLHF
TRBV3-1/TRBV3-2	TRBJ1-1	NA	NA	TGTGCCAGCAGCCATGACAGGCCGAACACTGAAGCTTTCTTT	CASSHDRPNTEAFF
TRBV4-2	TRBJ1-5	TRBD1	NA	TGTGCCAGCAGCCAAGATTGGGACAGCTTCAATCAGCCCCAGCATTTT	CASSQDWDSFNQPQHF
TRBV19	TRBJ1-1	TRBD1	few	TGTGCCAGTAGTGAACAGGGGGCTGATGAAGCTTTCTTT	CASSEQGADEAFF
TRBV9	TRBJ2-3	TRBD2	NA	TGTGCCAGCAGCGTAGGAGCGGGGAGCACAGATACGCAGTATTTT	CASSVGAGSTDTQYF
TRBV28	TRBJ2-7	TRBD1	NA	TGTGCCAGCAGTTTGGCAGACACAGGGGGCAGGTCCTACGAGCAGTACTTC	CASSLADTGGRSYEQYF